These 27 T cell receptor beta chains were sequenced from one sample in a study of cytomegalovirus exposure and HLA in healthy donors. The PCR ran on 60 Vbeta and 13 Jbeta primers. This table comes from immunoSEQ multiplex PCR, and its TCRdb copy is limited to in-frame clones, with some not included. The sample has roughly 150,000 clones; roughly four fifths are singletons. What was sequenced was PBMCs. Receptors originate from a woman between 18 and 30 years old in good health and CMV-seronegative.

The chain joins TRBV6-1 to TRBJ1-1; perhaps TRBD1 as D (6 bases). This CDR3 region has 11 residues. The germline CDR1 and CDR2 sequences are MNHNS and SASEGT. V dropped 5 bases and J dropped 8 bases, with 9 bases sitting between them. The CDR3 nucleotides read TGTGCCAGCAGTTTAGGGGGAGAAGCTTTCTTT. This encodes CASSLGGEAFF.

The V gene is TRBV5-1, the J gene TRBJ1-5, with 9 positions matching TRBD1. The germline V gene encodes CDR1 SGHRS and CDR2 YFSETQ. Unmatched junction bases numbered 5, after V lost 4 bases and J lost 3 bases. CDR3 length: 15 amino acids. As DNA, the CDR3 is TGCGCCAGCAGCCCCCGGGACAGGGTCAATCAGCCCCAGCATTTT. This codes for CASSPRDRVNQPQHF. The complete variable domain, with remaining parts taken from reference TRBV5-1 and TRBJ1-5, reads KAGVTQTPRYLIKTRGQQVTLSCSPISGHRSVSWYQQTPGQGLQFLFEYFSETQRNKGNFPGRFSGRQFSNSRSEMNVSTLELGDSALYLCASSPRDRVNQPQHFGDGTRLSIL.

The rearrangement links TRBV19 to TRBJ1-1, with D unresolved. The V end was cut by 3 bases, the J end by 0 bases, with 8 bases between. Germline lookup yields CDR1 LNHDA and CDR2 SQIVND (reference sequence). The CDR3 is 14 residues long. In DNA form, the CDR3 reads TGTGCCAGTAGTATTAACACCCTGAACACTGAAGCTTTCTTT. Residues: CASSINTLNTEAFF.

The chain carries TRBV10-2 and TRBJ2-7, with D possibly TRBD1 on 6 matching bases. V was pared by 6 bases and J by 3 bases, with 12 bases between. The CDR3 sequence is 13 residues long. CDR1 is WSHSY, CDR2 SAAADI, per germline. CDR3 sequence reads: CASRRGIGYEQYF. CDR3 nucleotide sequence: TGCGCCAGCAGGAGGGGGATTGGCTACGAGCAGTACTTC.

This chain uses TRBV7-9 with TRBJ1-3; maybe TRBD1 (6 bases). The CDR3 sequence is 15 residues long. The germline V and J ends were trimmed by 6 bases and 0 bases, with 12 bases remaining between them. Germline CDR1 and CDR2: SEHNR and FQNEAQ (reference sequence). Here the CDR3 DNA reads TGTGCCAGCAGGACTGGGACAAGCTCTGGAAACACCATATATTTT. Protein product: CASRTGTSSGNTIYF.

The V gene is TRBV5-1, the J gene TRBJ2-1; 11 bases fit TRBD2. Losses at the gene ends were 4 bases for V and 7 bases for J; bases not matched to a gene: 4. The CDR3 has 14 amino acids. CDR1 SGHRS and CDR2 YFSETQ come from the germline V gene. CDR3 residues: CASSRTSGPNEQFF. In nucleotides, the CDR3 is TGCGCCAGCAGCCGGACTAGCGGGCCGAATGAGCAGTTCTTC.

The CDR3 reads CASSDLWTGANEQFF. CDR3 nucleotides: TGCGCCAGCAGTGACTTGTGGACAGGGGCAAATGAGCAGTTCTTC. The J gene is TRBJ2-1, the V gene TRBV10-1; 9 bases are a match to TRBD1. This CDR3 has 15 residues. Germline V CDR1 and CDR2: WNHNN, SYGVQD (reference sequence). J was trimmed by 7 bases and V by 3 bases; bases with no gene match: 7.

The chain links TRBV11-2 to TRBJ2-7, with 9 bases lining up with TRBD1. CDR3 length: 17 amino acids. Per germline, CDR1 SGHAT and CDR2 FQNNGV. Unmatched junction bases numbered 11, after V lost 1 base and J lost 4 bases. CDR3 DNA: TGTGCCAGCAGCTTAGTGTATTATTACAGGGGGCGTTACGAGCAGTACTTC. This sequence encodes CASSLVYYYRGRYEQYF.

About this clone: Other DNA sequences in the same sample also yield this CDR3. This chain joins TRBV11-2 and TRBJ1-2, with D unresolved. The CDR3 has 11 residues. V was clipped by 2 bases and J by 5 bases, with 3 bases between them. The germline V gene encodes CDR1 SGHAT and CDR2 FQNNGV. CDR3 sequence reads: CASSLSYGYTF. Here the CDR3 DNA reads TGTGCCAGCAGCTTATCATATGGCTACACCTTC.

Worth noting for this clone: One junction end does not reproduce the germline sequence, and a read error may be involved. The CDR3 reads CSSSLTTYEQYF. The CDR3 DNA sequence: TGTTCCAGCAGCTTAACTACCTACGAGCAGTACTTC. The chain combines TRBV7-9 with TRBJ2-7; D unresolved. The CDR3 totals 12 residues. Germline V gene sequence: CDR1 SEHNR, CDR2 FQNEAQ (reference sequence).

This sequence joins TRBV21-1 and TRBJ2-7; TRBD1, the table's D call, was not compared with the DNA. TRBV21-1 is noted as a pseudogene. The CDR3 is made up of 16 amino acids. The CDR3 here is CASSEDRDRPSYEQYF. CDR3 nucleotide sequence: TGTGCCAGCAGCGAGGACCGGGACAGGCCCTCCTACGAGCAGTACTTC.

The rearrangement uses TRBV4-1 and TRBJ1-2; D may be TRBD1 (6 bases). The germline gives CDR1 MGHRA, CDR2 YSYEKL. The CDR3 totals 16 residues. V dropped 0 bases and J dropped 0 bases, with 11 bases sitting between them. CDR3 in DNA: TGCGCCAGCAGCCAAGATCCCGGGACATCTAACTATGGCTACACCTTC. This encodes CASSQDPGTSNYGYTF.

The chain recombines TRBV28 with TRBJ2-5; the D gene is possibly TRBD2 (7 bases). V lost 3 bases to trimming and J lost 6 bases, with 20 bases between them. Germline V gives CDR1 MDHEN, CDR2 SYDVKM. This CDR3 is 16 amino acids long. DNA for the CDR3: TGTGCCAGCAGTTTTTTGGGGGGGGGCCGGGAGAAGACCCAGTACTTC. Translated, it gives CASSFLGGGREKTQYF.

CDR3 region: CASSYGTDRMNTEAFF. In nucleotides, the CDR3 is TGTGCCAGTAGTTACGGGACGGACAGGATGAACACTGAAGCTTTCTTT. The genes are TRBV19 and TRBJ1-1, with 7 bases lining up with TRBD1. CDR3 length: 16 amino acids. Per germline, CDR1 LNHDA and CDR2 SQIVND (reference sequence). The V segment lost 5 bases and the J segment 0 bases; nucleotides outside the gene matches: 9.

The V gene is TRBV28, the J gene TRBJ2-2, with D possibly TRBD1 on 5 matching bases. Germline values: CDR1 MDHEN, CDR2 SYDVKM. Trimming removed 2 bases from V and 6 bases from J, with 16 bases in between. This CDR3 comprises 16 residues. The CDR3 reads CASSLLYPQGSGELFF. Here the CDR3 DNA reads TGTGCCAGCAGTTTACTGTATCCCCAGGGTTCCGGGGAGCTGTTTTTT.

The chain carries TRBV2 and TRBJ2-5; 7 bases align to TRBD1. The CDR3 runs to 17 residues. Per germline, CDR1 SNHLY and CDR2 FYNNEI. V lost 1 base to trimming and J lost 4 bases; unmatched junction nucleotides: 12. CDR3 nucleotides: TGTGCCAGCAGTGAAGAAGGGGGCGCCGTCAGGGTAGAGACCCAGTACTTC. Its translation is CASSEEGGAVRVETQYF.

This clone was observed a few times. This sequence joins TRBV5-5 and TRBJ2-7; no firm D call. The V gene's germline CDR1 is SGHKS and CDR2 YYEKEE (reference sequence). The CDR3 consists of 14 residues. The V and J ends lost 0 bases and 0 bases respectively, with 7 bases between them. CDR3 nucleotides: TGTGCCAGCAGCTTGGATGGCAGCTCCTACGAGCAGTACTTC. Its translation is CASSLDGSSYEQYF.

The rearrangement uses TRBV6-1 and TRBJ2-3; perhaps TRBD2 as D (5 bases). The germline V and J ends were trimmed by 8 bases and 2 bases, with 8 bases remaining between them. The CDR3 runs to 12 residues. Germline loops: CDR1 MNHNS, CDR2 SASEGT. CDR3 sequence reads: CASRTDTDTQYF. CDR3 in DNA: TGTGCCAGCCGGACTGACACAGATACGCAGTATTTT.

The rearrangement joins TRBV2 to TRBJ2-7; no firm D call. V lost 1 base, J lost 6 bases, and 10 bases lay in between. The V gene's germline CDR1 is SNHLY and CDR2 FYNNEI. The CDR3 spans 13 residues. The CDR3: CASSEDREIEQYF. DNA for the CDR3: TGTGCCAGCAGTGAAGACCGCGAAATCGAGCAGTACTTC.

This chain connects TRBV28 to TRBJ1-5, with a tentative D call TRBD1 (5 bases). This CDR3 has 18 amino acids. The germline V and J ends were trimmed by 3 bases and 0 bases, with 18 bases remaining between them. Germline lookup yields CDR1 MDHEN and CDR2 SYDVKM. The CDR3 DNA reads as TGTGCCAGCAGTTTGGCCCAAGGGTCAGGGTATAGCAATCAGCCCCAGCATTTT. Amino acid sequence: CASSLAQGSGYSNQPQHF.

For the CDR3, the DNA is TGTGCCAGCAGCTCTCATGGGACTAGCGGAGACTACGAGCAGTACTTC. It codes for CASSSHGTSGDYEQYF. V is TRBV11-1 and J is TRBJ2-7; 11 bases agree with TRBD2. V shed 4 bases and J 3 bases; nucleotides not matched to a gene: 8. Germline loops: CDR1 SGHAT, CDR2 FQDESV (reference sequence). This CDR3 region has 16 residues.

The V gene is TRBV7-9, the J gene TRBJ1-1, with unresolved D. CDR3 length: 13 residues. Germline V gene sequence: CDR1 SEHNR, CDR2 FQNEAQ (reference sequence). Trimming took off 1 base at V and 8 bases at J, with 11 bases between the two ends. The CDR3 DNA reads TGTGCCAGCAGCTTAGACCCCAAGACAGAAGCTTTCTTT. It codes for CASSLDPKTEAFF.

V gene TRBV7-9 combines with J gene TRBJ1-6, with 7 bases matching TRBD1. The ends lost 3 bases at V and 9 bases at J; junction bases unmatched: 14. Germline V lookup: CDR1 SEHNR, CDR2 FQNEAQ (reference sequence). The CDR3 sequence is 17 residues long. In DNA, the CDR3 is TGTGCCAGCAGCTTCCCCATTCTCGGACAGGACGGTTCACCCCTCCACTTT. Translated: CASSFPILGQDGSPLHF.

The genes are TRBV27 and TRBJ2-2; D might be TRBD1 (6 bases). The CDR3 has 15 amino acids. Germline CDR1 reads MNHEY; CDR2 reads SMNVEV (reference sequence). With 6 bases removed from V and 2 bases from J, the gap between germline ends came to 13 bases. Here the CDR3 reads CASRPRDTNTGELFF. The DNA of the CDR3 is TGTGCCAGCAGACCCCGGGACACCAACACCGGGGAGCTGTTTTTT.

The chain uses TRBV20-1 and TRBJ2-5; D not resolved. V was trimmed by 4 bases and J by 5 bases, leaving 8 bases between them. Germline CDR1 is DFQATT and CDR2 is SNEGSKA (reference sequence). The CDR3 has 11 amino acids. The CDR3 reads CSANVVETQYF. Written as DNA, the CDR3 is TGCAGTGCTAATGTAGTGGAGACCCAGTACTTC.

The J gene is TRBJ1-5, the V gene TRBV6-5, with D possibly being TRBD1 (5 bases). The germline V and J ends were trimmed by 5 bases and 2 bases, with 10 bases remaining between them. The CDR3 spans 14 residues. CDR1 is MNHEY and CDR2 is SVGAGI in the germline V gene. The CDR3 reads CASSPTVGNQPQHF. The CDR3 coding sequence is TGTGCCAGCAGTCCGACAGTGGGCAATCAGCCCCAGCATTTT.

The rearrangement links TRBV7-3 to TRBJ1-2; 7 bases are shared with TRBD1. This CDR3 is built from 13 residues. The V segment lost 2 bases and the J segment 7 bases; nucleotides outside the gene matches: 4. CDR1 SGHTA and CDR2 FQGTGA come from the germline V gene. CDR3 coding DNA: TGTGCCAGCAGCTTACAGGGGGTTTTTGGCTACACCTTC. Amino acid sequence: CASSLQGVFGYTF.